The sequence of this T cell receptor (beta chain) was determined in a study of T cell responses to AZD1222 COVID-19 vaccine. The study's findings and limits: Spike-specific TCR breadth and depth rose after two AZD1222 doses. Donors, mostly white British, included more females; clonal diversity was possibly underestimated. It was only after the peak T cell response that any repertoires were sampled. Of spike-specific TCRs, nearly half reportedly target regions left unmutated in variants.

For this clone: Its matching antigen is unknown.

The CDR3 loop spans 13 amino acids. CDR1 LGHDT and CDR2 YNNKEL come from the germline V gene (reference sequence). The ends were cut back, 1 base at V and 2 bases at J, with 3 bases in the middle. The protocol was immunoSEQ multiplex PCR, while the TCRdb copy is restricted to in-frame clones and leaves out a portion. The sample contains under 90,000 clones, approximately 85% of which appear only once. The specimen was peripheral blood, collected 28 days after the second AZD1222 dose. The source is an adult who received the AZD1222 COVID-19 vaccine. The V gene is TRBV3-1 (or the pseudogene TRBV3-2), the J gene TRBJ2-1; no firm D call. The CDR3 sequence: CASSQVTYNEQFF. DNA for the CDR3: TGTGCCAGCAGCCAAGTGACCTACAATGAGCAGTTCTTC.